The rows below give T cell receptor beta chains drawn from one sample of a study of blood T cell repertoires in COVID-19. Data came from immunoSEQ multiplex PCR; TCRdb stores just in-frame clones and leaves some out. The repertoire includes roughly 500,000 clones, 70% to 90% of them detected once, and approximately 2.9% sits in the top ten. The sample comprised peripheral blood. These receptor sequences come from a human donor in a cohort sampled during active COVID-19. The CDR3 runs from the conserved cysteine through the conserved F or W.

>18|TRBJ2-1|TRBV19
CASSPETLLNQLYNEQFF
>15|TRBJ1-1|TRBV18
CASSPPTGMNTEAFF
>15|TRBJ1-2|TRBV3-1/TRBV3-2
CASSQDPGGSGGYTF
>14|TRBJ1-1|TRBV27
CASSFGIPSAEAFF
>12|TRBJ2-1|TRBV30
CAWNPAGVGQFF
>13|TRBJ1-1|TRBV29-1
CSVEEAQGTEAFF
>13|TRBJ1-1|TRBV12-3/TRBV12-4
CASRTGENTEAFF
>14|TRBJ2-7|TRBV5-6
CASSPGTGLDEQYF
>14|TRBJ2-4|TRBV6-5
CASREDPAKNIQYF
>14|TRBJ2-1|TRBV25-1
CASSEFGEHVEQFF
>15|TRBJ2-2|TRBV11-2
CASSPTAGDTGELFF
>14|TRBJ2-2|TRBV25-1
CASSSDRPTGELFF
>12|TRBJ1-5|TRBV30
CAWSVEAQPQHF
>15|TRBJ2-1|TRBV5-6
CASSRRLGDNNEQFF
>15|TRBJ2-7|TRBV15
CATSRSRDRAYEQYF
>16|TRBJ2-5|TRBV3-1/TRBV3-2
CASSQGVQGLQETQYF
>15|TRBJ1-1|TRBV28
CASSGYRGYNTEAFF
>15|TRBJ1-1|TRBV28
CASSFSGTGHTEAFF
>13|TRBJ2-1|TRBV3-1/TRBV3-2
CASRASGHNEQFF
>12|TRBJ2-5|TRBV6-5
CATTTNQETQYF